A selection of T cell receptor beta chains follows, all from one sample in a study of cytomegalovirus exposure and HLA in healthy donors. Generated by immunoSEQ multiplex PCR, the TCRdb table keeps only in-frame clones and is missing some. The sample carries some 44,000 clones, about 93% recorded once. The sequencing input was PBMCs. Receptors originate from a man between 18 and 29 years old in good health and CMV-seronegative. Both conserved end residues are part of each CDR3. Fields, in order: J gene, CDR3 length, clone size, V gene, D gene, CDR3 protein, CDR3 DNA. The D gene is left open where the match is weak. A clone size is listed for some rows: how often the clone was seen (once, few, many), or a class if it is expanded.

>TRBJ2-2|16|.|TRBV9|.
CASSPRLNANTGELFF
TGTGCCAGCAGCCCGCGACTCAACGCGAACACCGGGGAGCTGTTTTTT
>TRBJ2-1|16|few|TRBV7-9|.
CASSWAGSLIGNEQFF
TGTGCCAGCAGCTGGGCAGGGTCTCTCATTGGCAATGAGCAGTTCTTC
>TRBJ2-5|15|.|TRBV19|.
CASSTDGQGGETQYF
TGTGCCAGTAGTACTGATGGACAGGGAGGGGAGACCCAGTACTTC
>TRBJ2-1|16|.|TRBV2|.
CASSEGVGSSYNEQFF
TGTGCCAGCAGTGAGGGTGTCGGGAGCTCCTACAATGAGCAGTTCTTC
>TRBJ2-1|17|.|TRBV11-1|TRBD2
CASSSPGLAGAYNEQFF
TGTGCCAGCAGCTCTCCGGGACTAGCGGGGGCCTACAATGAGCAGTTCTTC
>TRBJ1-1|14|.|TRBV6-5|TRBD1
CASRTGGLNGEAFF
TGTGCCAGCAGAACAGGGGGCCTGAACGGCGAAGCTTTCTTT
>TRBJ2-2|14|.|TRBV15|.
CATSPRLVAGELFF
TGTGCCACCAGCCCCCGGCTAGTCGCCGGGGAGCTGTTTTTT
>TRBJ2-2|14|.|TRBV28|.
CASSLSRGTGELFF
TGTGCCAGCAGTTTATCAAGGGGCACCGGGGAGCTGTTTTTT
>TRBJ1-2|14|.|TRBV5-1|.
CASSLDLGDYGYTF
TGCGCCAGCAGCTTGGATCTAGGGGACTATGGCTACACCTTC
>TRBJ1-2|13|.|TRBV9|.
CASSVVPGDGYTF
TGTGCCAGCAGCGTAGTGCCAGGGGATGGCTACACCTTC
>TRBJ2-1|14|.|TRBV7-8|TRBD1
CASSQRQGHNEQFF
TGTGCCAGCAGCCAGAGACAGGGCCACAATGAGCAGTTCTTC
>TRBJ2-5|13|.|TRBV6-1|.
CGTTGSSWETQYF
TGTGGCACCACAGGGTCCAGCTGGGAGACCCAGTACTTC
>TRBJ2-1|14|.|TRBV7-3|TRBD2
CASSLGLAHNEQFF
TGTGCCAGCAGCTTGGGACTAGCGCACAATGAGCAGTTCTTC
>TRBJ2-7|14|.|TRBV9|.
CASSPGQDSYEQYF
TGTGCCAGCAGCCCAGGCCAGGACTCCTACGAGCAGTACTTC
>TRBJ1-2|14|.|TRBV9|.
CASSAPGDIYGYTF
TGTGCCAGCAGCGCACCGGGAGATATATATGGCTACACCTTC
>TRBJ2-1|11|.|TRBV30|.
CAWSVRYEQFF
TGTGCCTGGAGTGTACGGTATGAGCAGTTCTTC
>TRBJ2-1|13|.|TRBV18|.
CASSPSGGNEQFF
TGTGCCAGCTCACCGTCCGGCGGCAATGAGCAGTTCTTC
>TRBJ1-5|14|.|TRBV5-4|.
CASSLDRADQPQHF
TGTGCCAGCAGCTTGGACAGGGCGGATCAGCCCCAGCATTTT
>TRBJ2-5|15|.|TRBV5-4|.
CASSPTGGVQETQYF
TGTGCCAGCAGCCCCACAGGTGGGGTACAAGAGACCCAGTACTTC
>TRBJ1-2|14|.|TRBV4-2|.
CASSQDIEGGGYTF
TGTGCCAGCAGCCAAGATATTGAAGGCGGGGGCTACACCTTC
>TRBJ1-2|13|.|TRBV14|.
CASSFQETGGYTF
TGTGCCAGCAGCTTCCAAGAAACTGGTGGCTACACCTTC
>TRBJ1-1|11|.|TRBV28|.
CASSQTDKAFF
TGTGCCAGCAGCCAGACAGACAAAGCTTTCTTT
>TRBJ2-3|16|.|TRBV18|.
CASSPSGLGFTDTQYF
TGTGCCAGCTCACCGAGCGGGCTGGGGTTCACAGATACGCAGTATTTT
>TRBJ2-2|15|.|TRBV21-1|.
CASTYGGLGAGELFF
TGTGCCAGCACCTACGGGGGGCTGGGGGCCGGGGAGCTGTTTTTT
>TRBJ2-3|16|.|TRBV5-8|TRBD2
CASSSGLAGNTDTQYF
TGTGCCAGCAGCTCGGGACTAGCGGGAAACACAGATACGCAGTATTTT
>TRBJ1-1|13|.|TRBV29-1|TRBD1
CSVQGARGTEAFF
TGCAGCGTGCAGGGGGCGCGGGGCACTGAAGCTTTCTTT
>TRBJ1-3|15|.|TRBV9|TRBD1
CASSPRGIPSNTIYF
TGTGCCAGCAGCCCCAGGGGGATCCCGTCGAACACCATATATTTT
>TRBJ2-5|14|.|TRBV12-5|.
CASHSGTSQETQYF
TGTGCTAGTCACTCCGGGACTTCACAAGAGACCCAGTACTTC
>TRBJ1-1|18|.|TRBV28|TRBD1
CASSQDRAFRFMNTEAFF
TGTGCCAGCAGCCAGGACAGGGCTTTCCGCTTCATGAACACTGAAGCTTTCTTT
>TRBJ2-3|14|once|TRBV14|TRBD1
CASSQEQGTDTQYF
TGTGCCAGCAGCCAAGAACAGGGGACAGATACGCAGTATTTT
>TRBJ2-3|15|many|TRBV19|TRBD2
CASRNSGLAEDTQYF
TGTGCCAGTAGGAATAGCGGGTTGGCAGAGGATACGCAGTATTTT
>TRBJ2-3|15|.|TRBV28|TRBD1
CASSEGQGAGDTQYF
TGTGCCAGCTCAGAGGGACAGGGGGCTGGAGATACGCAGTATTTT
>TRBJ2-2|15|.|TRBV12-5|.
CASGLGRGFIGELFF
TGTGCTAGTGGTCTGGGACGGGGTTTTATCGGGGAGCTGTTTTTT
>TRBJ1-6|16|once|TRBV5-6|.
CASSPRGRGFLSPLHF
TGTGCCAGCAGCCCCCGGGGAAGAGGCTTTCTCTCACCCCTCCACTTT
>TRBJ2-7|16|.|TRBV19|TRBD2
CASSTSGSGVNYEQYF
TGTGCCAGTAGTACTAGCGGGAGCGGGGTCAACTACGAGCAGTACTTC
>TRBJ1-3|15|.|TRBV7-8|TRBD1
CASSSRQGTGNTIYF
TGTGCCAGCAGCTCTCGACAGGGTACAGGAAACACCATATATTTT
>TRBJ2-3|16|.|TRBV9|TRBD2
CASSRGLAGRTDTQYF
TGTGCCAGCAGCCGAGGACTAGCGGGCCGCACAGATACGCAGTATTTT
>TRBJ2-3|16|.|TRBV7-2|TRBD1
CASSLDMPGQGDTQYF
TGTGCCAGCAGCTTAGATATGCCAGGACAGGGGGATACGCAGTATTTT
>TRBJ1-3|14|.|TRBV11-2|.
CASSLEGGGNTIYF
TGTGCCAGCAGCTTAGAGGGAGGTGGAAACACCATATATTTT
>TRBJ2-1|16|.|TRBV4-1|.
CASSQEKSSSVHEQFF
TGCGCCAGCAGCCAAGAAAAGTCTAGTTCAGTCCATGAGCAGTTCTTC
>TRBJ2-3|15|.|TRBV11-1|TRBD2
CASRGTGGHPDTQYF
TGTGCCAGCAGGGGGACGGGGGGGCACCCAGATACGCAGTATTTT
>TRBJ2-2|14|.|TRBV10-3|.
CAISGQETVGELFF
TGTGCCATCAGTGGACAGGAAACGGTCGGGGAGCTGTTTTTT
>TRBJ2-3|13|.|TRBV5-1|.
CASSLAGLNTQYF
TGCGCCAGCAGCTTGGCAGGGTTAAATACGCAGTATTTT
>TRBJ1-1|13|.|TRBV6-4|TRBD1
CASRGTVNTEAFF
TGTGCCAGCAGGGGGACAGTGAACACTGAAGCTTTCTTT
>TRBJ2-1|16|.|TRBV15|TRBD2
CATSRDGPREINEQFF
TGTGCCACCAGCAGAGATGGACCGCGGGAGATTAATGAGCAGTTCTTC
>TRBJ1-1|15|.|TRBV5-5|TRBD1
CASSFRGSKNTEAFF
TGTGCCAGCAGCTTCAGGGGGAGCAAGAACACTGAAGCTTTCTTT
>TRBJ2-5|14|.|TRBV10-3|.
CASMAPDYQETQYF
TGTGCCAGCATGGCCCCAGACTACCAAGAGACCCAGTACTTC
>TRBJ2-7|14|.|TRBV6-5|TRBD1
CASSPGTGGREQYF
TGTGCCAGCAGTCCCGGGACAGGGGGCCGAGAGCAGTACTTC
>TRBJ1-4|18|.|TRBV28|TRBD1
CASSFWTGGSQTNEKLFF
TGTGCCAGCAGTTTTTGGACAGGGGGCAGTCAGACTAATGAAAAACTGTTTTTT
>TRBJ2-1|17|once|TRBV28|.
CASSSPPGGRVYGEQFF
TGTGCCAGCAGTTCCCCCCCCGGGGGGCGGGTTTATGGGGAGCAGTTCTTC
>TRBJ2-7|14|.|TRBV2|TRBD1
CASIRDRNVDEQYF
TGTGCCAGCATCCGGGACAGGAACGTCGACGAGCAGTACTTC
>TRBJ2-7|15|.|TRBV5-1|TRBD2
CASSSQAGTSYEQYF
TGCGCCAGCAGCTCCCAAGCGGGAACCTCCTACGAGCAGTACTTC